This T cell receptor (beta chain) was profiled in a study of T-cell reconstitution after alpha-beta-depleted transplantation in children. The CDR3 spans 14 residues. Germline V gene lookup returns CDR1 SGHTA and CDR2 FQGTGA. Germline trimming cut 5 bases from V and 7 bases from J; bases unmatched to any gene: 8. The library targeted TCRbeta and was prepared with unique molecular identifiers. MiXCR, applied by TCRdb to the PCR reads, yields one record per CDR3 protein. Found here are about 200,000 distinct CDR3 sequences, approximately 7% of them singletons; the top ten hold 4.5% to 6.5%. This clonotype was sampled from a boy aged 2 to 10 with acute lymphoblastic leukemia, due to receive a stem cell transplant. The sample in question was PBMCs, obtained before TCRalphabeta/CD19-depleted stem cell transplant. The chain combines TRBV7-3 with TRBJ1-2; 9 bases map to TRBD1. This chain's CDR3 is CASSKGDRAAGYTF. The CDR3 DNA is TGTGCCAGCAGCAAAGGGGACAGGGCCGCTGGCTACACCTTC.